This entry describes one T cell receptor (beta chain). This clonotype was seen at least ten times. What antigen it recognizes has not been identified. Per-base quality was not reported, and no clone a single base away is much larger than it. cDNA synthesis used template-switch 5'RACE with a primer carrying a 10-nucleotide random unique molecular identifier tagging each TCR transcript. Every sequencing run yielded over 160 million TCR-beta sequences covering 15-18 subjects. Total RNA was extracted with the RNeasy kit. Using the KAPA Real-time Library Amplification kit, TCR-beta VDJ regions were amplified with primers for the TCR constant region and the 5'RACE anchor. Sample indexes and Illumina adaptors were added in a first PCR, after which library yield was increased in a second PCR. After purification with Ampure beads, the TCR product of roughly 650 bp was size-selected on a 2% E-gel SizeSelection system. Before pooling, library quality was checked on a Bioanalyzer, concentration was measured with Qubit, and libraries were quantified with the Kapa Library Quantification kit. Libraries were sequenced paired-end 2 x 150 bp on an Illumina HiSeq 2500. To increase sequence diversity, about 25-31% phiX was spiked into each library pool. Regarding the original processing steps: The UMI-based MiGEC pipeline processed quality-filtered reads and removed over 80% of raw TCR sequences during error correction. VDJ genes were aligned to IMGT germline references, and clonotypes were defined by unique CDR3 amino acid sequence plus V-J genes. Clonal expansion, Shannon diversity, and CDR3 relatedness (CalcPairwiseDistances, ClusterSamples) were evaluated with VDJtools, and phylogenetic trees were built with CLCbio workbench. Expanded clones were defined as having at least 8 unique UMIs, based on coefficient-of-variation modelling across technical triplicates. Starting from the raw public reads, TCRdb applied fastp trimming at Q25, assembled clones with MiXCR and retained in-frame beta chains. One record per CDR3 amino acid sequence lists the most common genes and DNA. In this record, the V and J calls reflect TCRdb's handling and not the investigators' own analysis. The sample table records approximately 48,000 distinct CDR3 sequences; 9.5% to 15% of these occur just once. Jointly, the top ten make up around 10% of the sample.

From the cysteine up to the phenylalanine, the CDR3 has a length of 12 residues. Only the CDR3 portion is preserved as DNA: 36 bases, with reading frame beginning at the first base. Germline trimming: 6 bases from V, 6 bases from J; junction bases outside gene matches: 5. The sample belongs to a study of neurological immune-mediated disorders (dated by TCRdb to the late 2010s). As for the study more broadly: Peripheral blood TCR-beta repertoires from patients with HTLV-I-associated myelopathy (HAM/TSP), patients with multiple sclerosis, and healthy controls were compared in the study using UMI-based sequencing. The 106 TCR-beta libraries covered PBMC samples along with longitudinal samples, technical triplicates, and paired sorted CD4+ and CD8+ T-cell subsets. Each longitudinal HAM/TSP and healthy donor was sampled at 3 time-points spaced at roughly 3-40 month intervals. Of the 60 to 70 subjects in the cohort, about 15 were HAM/TSP patients, some 35 were multiple sclerosis patients, and about 20 were healthy controls. The paper as a whole reports these results and caveats: TCR clonal expansion was highest in HAM/TSP patients and lowest in MS patients, with MS patients falling below even healthy controls. No identical CDR3 amino acid sequences were found to be shared among expanded clones across subjects, suggesting that TCR-beta repertoires were private in all groups.

According to the study, the label for this sample's time point signals: longitudinal time-point 3. Libraries from unsorted PBMCs were made from 2 million PBMCs kept in RNAlater at -80 degrees C until RNA extraction. PBMCs were separated from peripheral blood using Ficoll-Hypaque density gradient centrifugation and then cryopreserved in liquid nitrogen. The sample was PBMCs. The sequence links TRBV12-3 or TRBV12-4 to TRBJ2-7; 7 of the junction bases match TRBD1. This sequence originates from a male donor with HTLV-1-associated myelopathy (HAM/TSP). The CDR3 sequence is CASSPTGTEQYF. The DNA sequence follows: TGTGCCAGCAGCCCGACAGGGACCGAGCAGTACTTC.